The 27 T cell receptor beta chains presented below share a single source sample, sequenced in a study of blood T cells in healthy people across ages. PCR was performed a second time for about 7 to 11 cycles using a sample-barcoded 5' primer and a J-beta primer mix. A single record per CDR3 protein comes from TCRdb applying MiXCR to the 5' RACE reads. The sample contains under 2 million distinct CDR3 sequences, around 36% of which appear only once. Sequencing was performed on blood. Source of these receptors: a woman younger than 45 in good health.

The rearrangement uses TRBV14 and TRBJ2-3; D ambiguous. The ends were cut back, 0 bases at V and 0 bases at J, with 7 bases in the middle. Germline V gives CDR1 SGHDN, CDR2 FVKESK. The CDR3 has 15 amino acids. CDR3 in amino acids: CASSQDRPSTDTQYF. The CDR3 region has the DNA TGTGCCAGCAGCCAAGATCGACCCAGCACAGATACGCAGTATTTT. The complete variable domain, with remaining parts taken from reference TRBV14 and TRBJ2-3, reads EAGVTQFPSHSVIEKGQTVTLRCDPISGHDNLYWYRRVMGKEIKFLLHFVKESKQDESGMPNNRFLAERTGGTYSTLKVQPAELEDSGVYFCASSQDRPSTDTQYFGPGTRLTVL.

On this clonotype: A much more abundant neighbour one base away suggests this may be a read error. The chain couples TRBV9 to TRBJ2-3; tentatively, D is TRBD1 (5 bases). CDR1 and CDR2 (germline): SGDLS, YYNGEE. Trimming stripped 0 bases from V and 2 bases from J, with 10 bases between. The CDR3 has 15 amino acids. CDR3 nucleotide sequence: TGTGCCAGCAGCGTAGTGGGGCCGCCCACAGATACGCAGTATTTT. It codes for CASSVVGPPTDTQYF. The entire variable domain, with the rest obtained from reference TRBV9 and TRBJ2-3, is as follows: DSGVTQTPKHLITATGQRVTLRCSPRSGDLSVYWYQQSLDQGLQFLIQYYNGEERAKGNILERFSAQQFPDLHSELNLSSLELGDSALYFCASSVVGPPTDTQYFGPGTRLTVL.

The chain recombines TRBV20-1 with TRBJ1-2; 7 positions agree with TRBD1. The V gene's germline CDR1 is DFQATT and CDR2 SNEGSKA (reference sequence). The CDR3 consists of 16 residues. V shed 1 base, J shed 0 bases, and the junction held 8 bases outside the gene matches. The CDR3 DNA is TGCAGTGCTAGAGGCTCGGGACAGCCAACTAACTATGGCTACACCTTC. Its translation: CSARGSGQPTNYGYTF.

Only a few counts were recorded for this clonotype. The V call is TRBV18, the J call TRBJ2-7, with TRBD1 identical over 8 bases. The CDR3 extends over 14 amino acids. V shed 8 bases, J shed 6 bases, and the junction held 12 bases outside the gene matches. Germline assignment: CDR1 KGHSH and CDR2 LQKENI. The DNA of the CDR3 is TGTGCCAGCACCCCGGGCCAGGGGGCGACCGAGCAGTACTTC. As protein: CASTPGQGATEQYF.

The chain is built from TRBV7-2 and TRBJ2-1, with 7 bases fitting TRBD2. The CDR3 is 17 residues long. V trimming: 7 bases; J trimming: 6 bases; junction bases outside the gene matches: 18. Germline CDR1 SGHTA, CDR2 FQGNSA. CDR3 loop: CASTSRGWGGWFNEQFF. Written as DNA, the CDR3 is TGTGCCAGCACCTCTCGAGGTTGGGGGGGGTGGTTCAATGAGCAGTTCTTC.

The J gene is TRBJ2-3, the V gene TRBV3-1, with TRBD2 as a possible D gene (6 bases). Looked up from germline, CDR1 is LGHDT and CDR2 is YNNKEL (reference sequence). Trimming removed 0 bases at V and 6 bases at J, with 16 bases between. CDR3 length: 16 residues. The CDR3 nucleotides are TGTGCCAGCAGCCAAGACCCTAGCGTTTCAGTTGATACGCAGTATTTT. Protein sequence: CASSQDPSVSVDTQYF.

This chain joins TRBV12-3 or TRBV12-4 and TRBJ1-2; TRBD1 aligns across 8 bases. The ends lost 5 bases at V and 5 bases at J; junction bases unmatched: 7. The CDR3 runs to 14 residues. CDR3 coding DNA: TGTGCCAGCAGTCTGGGACAGGAGCCGTATGGCTACACCTTC. It encodes CASSLGQEPYGYTF.

This clonotype has more than one count but fewer than ten. The chain carries TRBV10-3 and TRBJ1-6, with D possibly being TRBD1 (5 bases). Germline V gene sequence: CDR1 ENHRY, CDR2 SYGVKD. V lost 10 bases, J lost 7 bases, and 14 bases lay in between. The CDR3 has 13 residues. The CDR3 here is CATPGQTNSPLHF. In DNA form, the CDR3 reads TGTGCCACCCCGGGGCAGACAAATTCACCCCTCCACTTT.

V and J are TRBV30 and TRBJ1-2; D may be TRBD1 (5 bases). The V and J ends lost 0 bases and 0 bases respectively, with 17 bases between them. There are 17 residues in the CDR3. Germline V gene sequence: CDR1 GTSNPN, CDR2 SVGIG (reference sequence). In nucleotides, the CDR3 is TGTGCCTGGAGTGTAAGAGTTACGACAGTCACTAACTATGGCTACACCTTC. Its translation is CAWSVRVTTVTNYGYTF.

The CDR3 nucleotides are TGTGCCAGCAGCTCCCTTTTTACGACAGGGGGCAGGGAGACCCAGTACTTC. It encodes CASSSLFTTGGRETQYF. The gene calls are TRBV5-6 and TRBJ2-5, with TRBD1 matching 10 bases. Germline CDR1 SGHDT, CDR2 YYEEEE. The CDR3 is made up of 17 amino acids. V lost 3 bases, J lost 5 bases, and 13 bases stayed unmatched.

This clonotype appeared a few times. The chain uses TRBV3-1 and TRBJ2-1; tentative D call: TRBD2 (7 bases). The CDR3 runs to 20 residues. The germline V gene has CDR1 LGHDT and CDR2 YNNKEL (reference sequence). V lost 0 bases to trimming and J lost 4 bases, with 25 bases between them. The CDR3 protein is CASSQESGPLIGGPYNEQFF. Here the CDR3 DNA reads TGTGCCAGCAGCCAAGAGTCGGGGCCCCTGATCGGGGGGCCATACAATGAGCAGTTCTTC.

The table lists this clonotype with a few counts. The chain links TRBV5-1 to TRBJ2-1; TRBD2 might be the D (6 bases). V was pared by 4 bases and J by 1 base, with 9 bases between. The germline CDR1 and CDR2 sequences are SGHRS and YFSETQ. This CDR3 is built from 14 residues. The CDR3 bases are TGCGCCAGCAGCGTGGACTATTCCTACAATGAGCAGTTCTTC. Protein sequence: CASSVDYSYNEQFF.

This clonotype was seen only a few times. This chain connects TRBV7-2 to TRBJ1-2; no clear D. CDR3 length: 16 amino acids. Germline V lookup: CDR1 SGHTA, CDR2 FQGNSA. Trimming took off 4 bases at V and 2 bases at J, with 17 bases between the two ends. The CDR3 DNA reads as TGTGCCAGCAGCTCTTCTCGGACGCAGGCAAACTATGGCTACACCTTC. The encoded protein is CASSSSRTQANYGYTF.

The chain joins TRBV7-8 to TRBJ2-1; D might be TRBD2 (7 bases). CDR1 is SGHVS, CDR2 FQNEAQ, per germline. The CDR3 totals 15 residues. Deletions cut 1 base from V and 7 bases from J, with 14 bases between. CDR3 in amino acids: CASSLVGGAVNEQFF. CDR3 coding DNA: TGTGCCAGCAGCTTAGTAGGGGGGGCCGTAAATGAGCAGTTCTTC.

This clonotype was recorded a few times. V usage is TRBV6-6 and J usage is TRBJ2-5; no reliable D call. The CDR3 loop spans 13 amino acids. From germline, CDR1 is MNHNY and CDR2 SVGAGI (reference sequence). V shed 5 bases and J shed 7 bases, with 14 bases lying between them. This CDR3 reads CASSPPDTWTQYF. The CDR3 nucleotides are TGTGCCAGCAGTCCCCCCGACACATGGACCCAGTACTTC.

This rearrangement joins TRBV4-2 to TRBJ2-2; 7 bases are a match to TRBD2. Trimming cost V 4 bases and J 0 bases; bases outside gene matches: 2. In germline, CDR1 is LGHNA, CDR2 YNFKEQ. CDR3 size: 15 residues. The CDR3 sequence is CASSPAGANTGELFF. The CDR3 nucleotides read TGTGCCAGCAGCCCGGCGGGGGCGAACACCGGGGAGCTGTTTTTT.

Only a few counts were recorded for this clonotype. Here the CDR3 DNA reads TGCGCCAGCAGACCCAGGGCGGTCCTCTACAATGAGCAGTTCTTC. This sequence encodes CASRPRAVLYNEQFF. The rearrangement joins TRBV4-1 to TRBJ2-1; perhaps TRBD1 as D (5 bases). With 6 bases removed from V and 3 bases from J, the gap between germline ends came to 15 bases. Germline CDR1 MGHRA, CDR2 YSYEKL. The CDR3 extends over 15 amino acids.

The chain is built from TRBV20-1 and TRBJ1-4; 8 bases fit TRBD1. The CDR3 consists of 15 residues. The J segment lost 6 bases and the V segment lost 4 bases, leaving 10 bases of the junction unmatched. Germline assignment: CDR1 DFQATT and CDR2 SNEGSKA (reference sequence). CDR3 residues: CSAKRQGSRDEKLFF. The CDR3 bases are TGCAGTGCTAAGAGACAGGGGTCAAGAGATGAAAAACTGTTTTTT.

This clonotype was picked up a small number of times. This chain links TRBV30 with TRBJ2-2; D is perhaps TRBD1 or TRBD2 (6 bases each). Germline CDR1 GTSNPN, CDR2 SVGIG (reference sequence). The CDR3 contains 14 residues. V was clipped by 1 base and J by 5 bases, with 11 bases between them. This CDR3 reads CAWSGGAGTGELFF. CDR3 DNA sequence: TGTGCCTGGAGTGGGGGGGCAGGGACCGGGGAGCTGTTTTTT.

This clonotype was picked up one time. Its ends do not fully match the called genes, so a read error is possible. V gene TRBV4-1 combines with J gene TRBJ2-2; D may be TRBD1 (6 bases). The CDR3 covers 17 residues. In germline, CDR1 is MGHRA, CDR2 YSYEKL. CDR3 sequence (DNA): TGCGCCAGCAGCCAAGGCGACAGGCGGTCGAACACCAGGGAGCTGTTTTTT. Protein product: CASSQGDRRSNTRELFF.

The genes are TRBV6-2 or TRBV6-3 and TRBJ2-1; 7 nucleotides match TRBD1. Germline V gives CDR1 MNHEY, CDR2 SVGEGT. The CDR3 spans 15 residues. Losses at the gene ends were 8 bases for V and 0 bases for J; bases not matched to a gene: 7. CDR3 nucleotides: TGTGCCAGCCGTCCTGGGACAGCCTCCTACAATGAGCAGTTCTTC. Its translation is CASRPGTASYNEQFF.

This clonotype has more than one count but fewer than ten. The chain has TRBV5-1 and TRBJ2-1; the match to TRBD1 covers 9 bases. Germline-derived CDR1 and CDR2 are SGHRS and YFSETQ. V gave up 5 bases and J gave up 6 bases; unmatched junction bases: 9. CDR3 length equals 15 residues. The CDR3 here is CASRKGLTGGNEQFF. In DNA, the CDR3 is TGCGCCAGCAGGAAGGGGCTGACAGGGGGCAATGAGCAGTTCTTC.

The chain carries TRBV5-4 and TRBJ2-1; D is undetermined. This CDR3 is 13 amino acids long. Germline V gives CDR1 SGHNT, CDR2 YYREEE (reference sequence). Deletions cut 4 bases from V and 8 bases from J, with 13 bases between. The CDR3 DNA is TGTGCCAGCAGCGGAAGGGTGGGCGATGAGCAGTTCTTC. Its translation: CASSGRVGDEQFF.

The chain uses TRBV4-2 and TRBJ1-2; 8 nucleotides agree with TRBD1. Germline CDR1 and CDR2: LGHNA and YNFKEQ. The CDR3 has 16 amino acids. Trimming at V came to 0 bases and at J to 4 bases, leaving 7 bases not matched to a gene. The CDR3 DNA is TGTGCCAGCAGCCAAGAGGGAACGACAGGGGCCTATGGCTACACCTTC. It translates to CASSQEGTTGAYGYTF.

A few counts support this clonotype. In DNA form, the CDR3 reads TGTGCCAGCAGCGCAGGGACAGCCAACCGATTTAGCAATCAGCCCCAGCATTTT. Its translation is CASSAGTANRFSNQPQHF. The genes are TRBV7-6 and TRBJ1-5, with TRBD1 identical over 7 bases. The length of the CDR3 is 18 residues. The V segment lost 5 bases and the J segment 0 bases; nucleotides outside the gene matches: 13. Germline lookup yields CDR1 SGHVS and CDR2 FNYEAQ.

This chain links TRBV20-1 with TRBJ2-5; D remains unclear. V was trimmed by 5 bases and J by 11 bases, leaving 24 bases between them. Germline CDR1 and CDR2: DFQATT and SNEGSKA (reference sequence). CDR3 length: 14 amino acids. This chain's CDR3 is CSARHLGSYNEQYF. The CDR3, as DNA: TGCAGTGCTCGCCACCTAGGTAGCTACAATGAGCAGTACTTC.

There are a few counts of this clonotype. V and J are TRBV27 and TRBJ2-3; D not resolved. The CDR3 is 14 amino acids. The V end lost 3 bases, the J end lost 0 bases, and 7 bases lay between the germline ends. CDR1 is MNHEY and CDR2 is SMNVEV in the germline V gene (reference sequence). CDR3 nucleotide sequence: TGTGCCAGCAGTTTCGCCGACAGCACAGATACGCAGTATTTT. As protein: CASSFADSTDTQYF.